The clone carrying this T cell receptor (beta chain) was observed at least ten times. This entry belongs to a study of T cells in Graves' hyperthyroidism and ophthalmopathy. The authors took PBMCs from 10 ml fresh peripheral blood. What was amplified from RNA transcripts were TCR beta CDR3 regions. Initially, a first-round RT-PCR of the TCR CDR3 employed the HTBI primer set. Using its own MiXCR run on the multiplex PCR reads, TCRdb lists one record per CDR3 protein. Seen here are 400,000 to 550,000 distinct CDR3 sequences, approximately 14% observed once, and the top ten hold 15% to 20%. Trimming cost V 4 bases and J 9 bases; bases outside gene matches: 8. Looked up from germline, CDR1 is LGHDT and CDR2 is YNNKEL (reference sequence). The CDR3 is made up of 16 amino acids.

The sequence was obtained from a woman between 18 and 29 years old with Graves' hyperthyroidism. Sequenced input: blood. The rearrangement uses TRBV3-1 and TRBJ1-6; TRBD1 matches at 11 bases. CDR3 sequence (DNA): TGTGCCAGCAGCCGAGTTGGACAGGGGGCGGGTTCACCCCTCCACTTT. This gives the protein CASSRVGQGAGSPLHF.